These 4 T cell receptor beta chains came from one sample sequenced in a study of blood T cell repertoires in COVID-19. The protocol was immunoSEQ multiplex PCR, while the TCRdb copy is restricted to in-frame clones and leaves out a portion. The repertoire has 200,000 to 250,000 clones, 87% of them found once; the top ten carry about 12%. Source material: peripheral blood. Receptors originate from a woman younger than 30 who had recovered from COVID-19.

The V and J genes are TRBV30 and TRBJ2-1, with TRBD1 matching over 9 bases. This CDR3 contains 14 residues. The germline gives CDR1 GTSNPN, CDR2 SVGIG (reference sequence). Trimming took 6 bases from V and 8 from J; bases not matched to a gene: 11. Here the CDR3 reads CACFSQGAGYEQFF. In nucleotides, the CDR3 is TGTGCCTGTTTTTCACAGGGGGCGGGATATGAGCAGTTCTTC.

The rearrangement links TRBV19 to TRBJ1-3, with no clear D. From germline, CDR1 is LNHDA and CDR2 SQIVND (reference sequence). This CDR3 has 12 amino acids. The ends were cut back, 7 bases at V and 8 bases at J, with 12 bases in the middle. The CDR3 nucleotides are TGTGCCAGTACCAGAGGATGGGACACCATATATTTT. Translating gives CASTRGWDTIYF.

The chain combines TRBV7-6 with TRBJ2-1, with D possibly being TRBD2 (7 bases). CDR1 is SGHVS and CDR2 is FNYEAQ in the germline V gene. Trimming cost V 5 bases and J 2 bases, with 13 bases left between them. The CDR3 is 15 residues long. In DNA, the CDR3 is TGTGCCAGCAGCCTAGAGGGGGGGGCCTACAATGAGCAGTTCTTC. This translates into CASSLEGGAYNEQFF.

The rearrangement joins TRBV7-9 to TRBJ1-1, with D unclear. The germline V gene encodes CDR1 SEHNR and CDR2 FQNEAQ (reference sequence). The CDR3 consists of 13 residues. The V end lost 7 bases, the J end lost 1 base, and 10 bases lay between the germline ends. Here the CDR3 DNA reads TGTGCCAGCACCAAAGGAGGGAACACTGAAGCTTTCTTT. Its translation: CASTKGGNTEAFF.